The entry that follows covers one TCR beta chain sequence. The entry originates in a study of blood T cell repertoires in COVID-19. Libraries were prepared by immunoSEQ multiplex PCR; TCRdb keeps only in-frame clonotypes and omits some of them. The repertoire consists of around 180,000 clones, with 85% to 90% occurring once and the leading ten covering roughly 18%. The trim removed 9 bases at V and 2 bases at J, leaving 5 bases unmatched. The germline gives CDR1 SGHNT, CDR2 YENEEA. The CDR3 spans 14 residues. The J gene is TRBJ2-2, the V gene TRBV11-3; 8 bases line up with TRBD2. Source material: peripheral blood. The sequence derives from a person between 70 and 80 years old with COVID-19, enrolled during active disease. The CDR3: CASSGTPNTGELFF. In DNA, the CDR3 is TGTGCCAGTAGCGGGACTCCAAACACCGGGGAGCTGTTTTTT.